The 5 T cell receptor beta chains given below trace back to one sample, sequenced in a study of post-analysis software for immune sequencing data. Included in the TCR beta cDNA libraries were unique molecular identifiers. One entry per CDR3 protein results from TCRdb running MiXCR on the PCR reads. Among hundreds of thousands of distinct CDR3 sequences listed, 44% were seen once. Study outcomes and limitations: Patients carried roughly 5 TRBV segments more frequently than controls did, and TRBV5-6, TRBV5-1 and TRBV20-1 were among them.

Their cognate antigens are unknown. The sequenced material came from blood. The receptors were sampled from a girl aged 5-17 years with multiple sclerosis.

This clonotype was recorded a few times. This chain uses TRBV13 with TRBJ1-4, with a tentative D call TRBD1 (6 bases). V lost 2 bases, J lost 4 bases, and 11 bases lay in between. Germline CDR1 reads PRHDT; CDR2 reads FYEKMQ (reference sequence). The length of the CDR3 is 15 residues. This CDR3 reads CASSLRQDNNEKLFF. CDR3 sequence (DNA): TGTGCCAGCAGCTTACGACAGGATAATAATGAAAAACTGTTTTTT.

J is TRBJ2-1 and V is TRBV5-6; D unresolved. CDR1 is SGHDT, CDR2 YYEEEE, per germline. V lost 0 bases, J lost 0 bases, and 4 bases lay in between. This CDR3 comprises 14 residues. Here the CDR3 DNA reads TGTGCCAGCAGCTTGGAGTACTCCTACAATGAGCAGTTCTTC. Amino acids: CASSLEYSYNEQFF.

The V call is TRBV4-1, the J call TRBJ2-1; the D gene is possibly TRBD2 (6 bases). Germline CDR1 reads MGHRA; CDR2 reads YSYEKL. CDR3 size: 15 residues. Trimming pared 0 bases from V and 11 bases from J, leaving 17 bases between. The CDR3 here is CASSQDGAGGDKQFF. The CDR3, as DNA: TGCGCCAGCAGCCAAGATGGGGCCGGCGGGGATAAGCAGTTCTTC.

The rearrangement joins TRBV6-5 to TRBJ2-3, with D unresolved. The V gene lost 4 bases and the J gene lost 6 bases, with 8 bases spanning the gap. The CDR3 covers 12 residues. Germline V gives CDR1 MNHEY, CDR2 SVGAGI. The CDR3 coding sequence is TGTGCCAGCAGTTCGCAGAGGGATACGCAGTATTTT. Its translation: CASSSQRDTQYF.

This clonotype was seen a handful of times. The chain is built from TRBV7-9 and TRBJ2-7; tentative D call: TRBD1 (7 bases). V dropped 0 bases and J dropped 3 bases, with 15 bases sitting between them. The CDR3 runs 16 residues. Germline V gene data show CDR1 as SEHNR and CDR2 as FQNEAQ (reference sequence). DNA for the CDR3: TGTGCCAGCAGCTTAGCGTCTCGGCAGGGGGGCTACGAGCAGTACTTC. It is translated as CASSLASRQGGYEQYF.